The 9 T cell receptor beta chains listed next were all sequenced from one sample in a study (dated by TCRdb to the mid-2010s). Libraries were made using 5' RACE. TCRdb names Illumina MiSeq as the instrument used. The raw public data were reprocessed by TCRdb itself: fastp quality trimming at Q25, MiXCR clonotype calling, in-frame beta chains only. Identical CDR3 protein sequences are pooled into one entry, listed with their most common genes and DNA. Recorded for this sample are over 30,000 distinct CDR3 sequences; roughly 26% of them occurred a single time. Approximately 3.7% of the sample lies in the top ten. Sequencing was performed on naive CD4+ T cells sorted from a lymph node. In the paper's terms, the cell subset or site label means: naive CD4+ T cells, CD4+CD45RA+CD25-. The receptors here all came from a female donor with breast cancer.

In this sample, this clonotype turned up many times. Written as DNA, the CDR3 is TGCAGCGTTAATCTCGGGAGTAGCACAGATACGCAGTATTTT. Translation gives CSVNLGSSTDTQYF. This sequence joins TRBV29-1 and TRBJ2-3; possible D gene TRBD2, 6 bases. The CDR3 totals 14 residues. Germline values: CDR1 SQVTM, CDR2 ANQGSEA. Trimming left V 5 bases short and J 0 bases short, with 12 bases between.

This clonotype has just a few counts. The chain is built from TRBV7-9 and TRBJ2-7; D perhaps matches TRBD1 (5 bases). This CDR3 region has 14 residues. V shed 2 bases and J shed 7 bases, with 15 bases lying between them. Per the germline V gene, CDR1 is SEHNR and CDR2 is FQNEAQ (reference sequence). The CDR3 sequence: CASSLTGPHREQYF. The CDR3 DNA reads TGTGCCAGCAGCTTAACAGGCCCCCATCGAGAGCAGTACTTC.

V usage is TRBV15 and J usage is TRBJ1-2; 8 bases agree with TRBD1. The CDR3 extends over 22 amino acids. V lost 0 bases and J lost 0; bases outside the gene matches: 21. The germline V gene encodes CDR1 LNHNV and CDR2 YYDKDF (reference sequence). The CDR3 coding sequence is TGTGCCACCAGCAGAGATTCTTGGGCGACAGGGGCCGTACCTACTGCTAACTATGGCTACACCTTC. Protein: CATSRDSWATGAVPTANYGYTF.

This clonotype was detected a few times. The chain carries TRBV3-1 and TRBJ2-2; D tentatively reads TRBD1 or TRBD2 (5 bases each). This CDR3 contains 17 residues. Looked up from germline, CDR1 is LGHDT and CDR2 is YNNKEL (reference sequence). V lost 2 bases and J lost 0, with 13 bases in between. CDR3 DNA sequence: TGTGCCAGCAGCCAACCCGGGGCCACAGCGAACACCGGGGAGCTGTTTTTT. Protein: CASSQPGATANTGELFF.

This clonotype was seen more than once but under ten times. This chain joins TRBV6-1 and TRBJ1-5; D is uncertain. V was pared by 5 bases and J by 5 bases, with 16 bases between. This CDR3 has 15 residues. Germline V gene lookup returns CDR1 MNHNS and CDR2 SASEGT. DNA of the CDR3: TGTGCCAGCAGTCAGAGGCGGGCGGCCGATCAGCCCCAGCATTTT. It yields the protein CASSQRRAADQPQHF.

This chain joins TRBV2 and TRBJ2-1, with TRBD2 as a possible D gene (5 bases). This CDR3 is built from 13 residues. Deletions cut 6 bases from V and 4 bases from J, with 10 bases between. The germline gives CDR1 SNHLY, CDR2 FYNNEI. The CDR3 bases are TGTGCCAGCAGCCCCGAGGGTTACAATGAGCAGTTCTTC. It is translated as CASSPEGYNEQFF. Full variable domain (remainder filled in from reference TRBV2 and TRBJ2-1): EPEVTQTPSHQVTQMGQEVILRCVPISNHLYFYWYRQILGQKVEFLVSFYNNEISEKSEIFDDQFSVERPDGSNFTLKIRSTKLEDSAMYFCASSPEGYNEQFFGPGTRLTVL.

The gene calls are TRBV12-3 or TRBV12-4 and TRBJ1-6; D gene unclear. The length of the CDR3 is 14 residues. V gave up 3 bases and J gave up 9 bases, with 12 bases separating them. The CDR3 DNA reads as TGTGCCAGCAGTTTTCTTGGAGTCAGTTCACCCCTCCACTTT. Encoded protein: CASSFLGVSSPLHF.

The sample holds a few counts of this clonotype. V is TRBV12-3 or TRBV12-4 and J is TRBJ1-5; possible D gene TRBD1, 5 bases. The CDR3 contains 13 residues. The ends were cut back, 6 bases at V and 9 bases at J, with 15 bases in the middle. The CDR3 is CASRRTGLGPQHF. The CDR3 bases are TGTGCCAGCAGACGGACGGGACTTGGGCCCCAGCATTTT.

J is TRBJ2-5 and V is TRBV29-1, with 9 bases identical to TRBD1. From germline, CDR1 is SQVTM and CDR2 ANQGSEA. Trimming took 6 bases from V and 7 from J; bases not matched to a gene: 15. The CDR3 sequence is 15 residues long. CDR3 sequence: CSVRPGQGPGGTQYF. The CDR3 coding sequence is TGCAGCGTGAGGCCGGGACAGGGTCCCGGGGGGACCCAGTACTTC.